The 6 T cell receptor beta chains given below trace back to one sample, sequenced in a study of patients and donors after allogeneic stem cell transplantation (TCRdb year 2020). Receptors were amplified or captured by RT-PCR. TCRdb shows the sequencer as NextSeq 550. The public reads were run again by TCRdb, first through fastp at Q25 and then through MiXCR, and only productive beta chains were kept. For every CDR3 protein sequence, its rows merge into one entry that carries the most common genes and DNA. The sample table records 920,000 or so distinct CDR3 sequences; about a sixth of these occur just once. About 6% of the sample lies in the top ten. Material: blood, either unsorted or a sorted T cell fraction (not recorded which). These receptors originate from a human donor who was either an allogeneic HSCT recipient or a stem cell or donor lymphocyte infusion donor (not recorded which). It is not recorded whose cells these are; they may come from a transplant donor.

J is TRBJ2-3 and V is TRBV5-1; tentative D call: TRBD1 (6 bases). Trimming left V 0 bases short and J 6 bases short, with 17 bases between. This CDR3 region has 16 residues. Germline loops: CDR1 SGHRS, CDR2 YFSETQ. The DNA for the CDR3 is TGCGCCAGCAGCTTGGTCCCGACCCAGAGGGGGGATACGCAGTATTTT. It yields the protein CASSLVPTQRGDTQYF.

The gene calls are TRBV5-6 and TRBJ2-1; D gene uncertain. The CDR3 runs to 17 residues. The V gene lost 0 bases and the J gene lost 0 bases, with 13 bases spanning the gap. Per germline, CDR1 SGHDT and CDR2 YYEEEE. This chain's CDR3 is CASSLAGLRSSYNEQFF. CDR3 DNA: TGTGCCAGCAGCTTGGCCGGCCTTCGGAGCTCCTACAATGAGCAGTTCTTC.

This clonotype came up a few times. V gene TRBV4-1 combines with J gene TRBJ2-3; TRBD1 might be the D (5 bases). The germline V gene encodes CDR1 MGHRA and CDR2 YSYEKL. The CDR3 sequence is 14 residues long. Trimming left V 6 bases short and J 1 base short, with 11 bases between. CDR3 in amino acids: CASSPVGGTDTQYF. The CDR3 region has the DNA TGCGCCAGCAGTCCGGTAGGGGGCACAGATACGCAGTATTTT.

There are a few counts of this clonotype. The chain recombines TRBV24-1 with TRBJ2-5; 8 bases are a match to TRBD1. This CDR3 region has 15 residues. CDR1 is KGHDR, CDR2 SFDVKD, per germline. V dropped 5 bases and J dropped 4; count of bases not matched to a gene: 8. The CDR3 loop reads CATSATGDPRETQYF. CDR3 coding DNA: TGTGCCACCAGTGCGACAGGGGATCCTCGAGAGACCCAGTACTTC.

This clonotype came up many times. The chain links TRBV10-3 to TRBJ2-5; TRBD2 matches 9 bases. Unmatched junction bases numbered 4, after V lost 0 bases and J lost 5 bases. The CDR3 runs 15 residues. Germline CDR1 and CDR2: ENHRY and SYGVKD. This CDR3 is CAISESRLADETQYF. Written as DNA, the CDR3 is TGTGCCATCAGTGAGTCTCGACTAGCGGACGAGACCCAGTACTTC.

This chain links TRBV7-2 with TRBJ1-5, with no clear D. V was pared by 1 base and J by 2 bases, with 9 bases between. The CDR3 consists of 15 residues. Germline lookup yields CDR1 SGHTA and CDR2 FQGNSA. CDR3 bases: TGTGCCAGCAGCTTAGACGGGAAGGGCAATCAGCCCCAGCATTTT. Encoded protein: CASSLDGKGNQPQHF.